This T cell receptor beta chain was sequenced in a study of T cells expressing NK-cell markers. Overall study context: One of the eight sequenced donors was seronegative, whereas the other seven were HCMV-seropositive.

CDR3 length: 17 amino acids. Germline CDR1 and CDR2: LGHNA and YNFKEQ. TCRdb derives one entry per CDR3 protein from the 5' RACE reads, leaving out DNA. Recorded for this sample: approximately 380,000 distinct CDR3 sequences. Study outcomes and limitations: These clonotypes, the leaders elsewhere, also led the CD3+CD56-NKG2C+ fraction in several donors.

About this clonotype: What it binds is unknown.

The rearrangement uses TRBV4-2 and TRBJ2-1. The sequence came from a man aged 18-75 years in good health. Specimen: blood T cells: a sorted CD56 or NKG2C T cell subset, CD4+ or CD8+ T cells, or bulk PBMC T cells (not recorded which). The CDR3 sequence is CASSQDRSGGSYNEQFF.